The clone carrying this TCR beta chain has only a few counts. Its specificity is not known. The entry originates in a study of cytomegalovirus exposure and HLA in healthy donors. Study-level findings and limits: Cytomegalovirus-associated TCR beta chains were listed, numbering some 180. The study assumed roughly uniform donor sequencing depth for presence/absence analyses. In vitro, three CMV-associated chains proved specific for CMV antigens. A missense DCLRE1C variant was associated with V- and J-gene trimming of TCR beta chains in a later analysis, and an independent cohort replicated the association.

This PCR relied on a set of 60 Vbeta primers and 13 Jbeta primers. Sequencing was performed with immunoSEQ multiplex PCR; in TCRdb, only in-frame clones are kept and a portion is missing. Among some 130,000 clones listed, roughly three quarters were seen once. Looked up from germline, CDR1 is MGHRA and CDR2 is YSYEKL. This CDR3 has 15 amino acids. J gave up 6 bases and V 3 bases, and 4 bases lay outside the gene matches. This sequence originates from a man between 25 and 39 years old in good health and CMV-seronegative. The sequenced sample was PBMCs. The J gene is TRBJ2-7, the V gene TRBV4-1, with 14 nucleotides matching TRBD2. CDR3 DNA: TGCGCCAGCAGCCAGGGACTAGCGGGAGTCCGCGAGCAGTACTTC. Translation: CASSQGLAGVREQYF.